The 10 T cell receptor beta chains in this list originate from one sample, sequenced in a study of tumor-infiltrating lymphocytes in primary liver carcinoma (TCRdb year 2017). Without any cell sorting, total RNA and DNA were extracted together from roughly 20-30 mg of bulk tissue using the AllPrep DNA/RNA mini kit. Sequenced using an Illumina HiSeq 2500. TCRbeta-specific cDNA was reverse-transcribed from 500 ng total RNA using a constant-region primer and ProtoScript II reverse transcriptase. TCRbeta libraries were built with three nested multiplex PCR rounds, a slightly modified ARM-PCR procedure. Each of the first two PCR rounds ran for approximately 11 cycles using multiplex TRBV1-TRBV30 forward primers together with a Cbeta reverse primer. TCRdb ran its own pipeline on the public reads, namely fastp trimming at Q25 and MiXCR clone calling, and kept in-frame beta chains. Rows with a matching CDR3 protein are joined into one entry that keeps the most common DNA and genes. A total of approximately 110,000 distinct CDR3 sequences appear in this sample, around 60% of them only once. The top ten hold roughly 8% of the sample.

The sequenced sample consisted of liver tumor tissue from sampling region 3. According to the study, the label for this sample's cell subset or site signals: tumor region T3, left-lateral pole. These receptors all stem from a woman aged 55-75 years with primary liver carcinoma and hepatitis B virus infection.

With regard to this clonotype: This may be a read error: a much more frequent sequence differs by one nucleotide. The chain is built from TRBV28 and TRBJ1-5; tentatively, D is TRBD1 (5 bases). The CDR3 has 13 residues. Germline-derived CDR1 and CDR2 are MDHEN and SYDVKM. Trimming pared 3 bases from V and 4 bases from J, leaving 7 bases between. The CDR3: CASSLDKNQPQHF. CDR3 sequence (DNA): TGTGCCAGCAGTTTGGACAAGAATCAGCCCCAGCATTTT.

This clonotype was recorded only once. A read error may explain this, as a much larger clone is one base away. It is likely a read error, because the conserved phenylalanine at the end of the CDR3 is missing. The genes are TRBV13 and TRBJ2-1; TRBD2 matches 9 bases. The germline gives CDR1 PRHDT, CDR2 FYEKMQ (reference sequence). This CDR3 contains 15 residues. Unmatched junction bases numbered 5, after V lost 3 bases and J lost 5 bases. The CDR3 sequence: CASSFVGGRDNEQFL. CDR3 in DNA: TGTGCCAGCAGCTTTGTAGGCGGGAGGGACAATGAGCAGTTCTTA.

The chain carries TRBV5-1 and TRBJ1-5; weak D call: TRBD1 (5 bases). Trimming removed 2 bases from V and 5 bases from J, with 5 bases in between. The length of the CDR3 is 12 residues. The germline V gene encodes CDR1 SGHRS and CDR2 YFSETQ. CDR3 sequence: CASSFRDQPQHF. Here the CDR3 DNA reads TGCGCCAGCAGCTTCAGGGATCAGCCCCAGCATTTT.

This clonotype appeared many times. The chain has TRBV11-2 and TRBJ2-3, with TRBD2 as a possible D gene (5 bases). V was clipped by 0 bases and J by 0 bases, with 10 bases between them. The V gene's germline CDR1 is SGHAT and CDR2 FQNNGV. The CDR3 has 16 residues. The DNA of the CDR3 is TGTGCCAGCAGCTTAGATGAGCGGATCAGCACAGATACGCAGTATTTT. This gives the protein CASSLDERISTDTQYF.

This clonotype was counted a few times. A much larger clone lies one base from this, so it may be a read error. V and J are TRBV4-1 and TRBJ2-1, with 13 positions matching TRBD2. The CDR3 sequence is 16 residues long. Germline V lookup: CDR1 MGHRA, CDR2 YSYEKL. CDR3 in DNA: TGCGTCAGCAGCCGTGGACTAGCGGGAGTCTACAATGAGCAGTTCTTC. Encoded protein: CVSSRGLAGVYNEQFF.

Points on this clonotype: One end of the junction varies from germline; a read error may be responsible. J is TRBJ1-3 and V is TRBV28, with no clear D. Germline lookup yields CDR1 MDHEN and CDR2 SYDVKM. The CDR3 sequence is 14 residues long. In DNA, the CDR3 is TGTGCCGGCAGTTCCGGATCCCAGCTAGACACCATATATTTT. It yields the protein CAGSSGSQLDTIYF. Based on the CDR3 plus reference TRBV28 and TRBJ1-3, the full variable domain is DVKVTQSSRYLVKRTGEKVFLECVQDMDHENMFWYRQDPGLGLRLIYFSYDVKMKEKGDIPEGYSVSREKKERFSLILESASTNQTSMYLCAGSSGSQLDTIYFGEGSWLTVV.

Many counts were recorded for this clonotype. V is TRBV10-1 and J is TRBJ2-3, with a possible D match to TRBD2 (6 bases). This CDR3 has 15 amino acids. The V gene lost 3 bases and the J gene lost 6 bases, with 16 bases spanning the gap. Germline CDR1 WNHNN, CDR2 SYGVQD (reference sequence). The CDR3 spells CASSENVAGRDTQYF. The CDR3 DNA sequence: TGCGCCAGCAGTGAAAATGTGGCGGGAAGGGATACGCAGTATTTT.

The rearrangement uses TRBV5-1 and TRBJ2-7, with a tentative D call TRBD2 (6 bases). The germline V gene encodes CDR1 SGHRS and CDR2 YFSETQ. The CDR3 has 13 amino acids. Trimming took 3 bases from V and 6 from J, leaving 13 bases between them. CDR3 DNA: TGCGCCAGCAGCTATGGAGGGTTCGGCGAGCAGTACTTC. This encodes CASSYGGFGEQYF.

This clonotype was recorded many times. CDR3 nucleotides: TGTGCCAGCAGCCTACAGGGGGGCTACAATGAGCAGTTCTTC. Amino acids: CASSLQGGYNEQFF. V gene TRBV6-5 combines with J gene TRBJ2-1; TRBD1 agrees at 8 bases. Trimming cost V 6 bases and J 3 bases; bases outside gene matches: 4. CDR1 and CDR2 (germline): MNHEY, SVGAGI. This CDR3 is built from 14 residues.

This clonotype has just a few counts. A single base separates this from a much larger clone, so it may be a read error. V and J are TRBV7-3 and TRBJ2-1; D is ambiguous. Looked up from germline, CDR1 is SGHTA and CDR2 is FQGTGA. CDR3 size: 13 residues. DNA of the CDR3: TGTGCCAGCAGCTTATCACTATACAATGAGCAGCTCTTC. It translates to CASSLSLYNEQLF.